The 21 T cell receptor beta chains presented below share a single source sample, sequenced in a study of blood T cells in healthy people across ages. The use of a sample-barcoded 5' primer and a J-beta primer mix characterized a second PCR of roughly 7 to 11 cycles. Each CDR3 protein is one row after TCRdb ran MiXCR on the 5' RACE reads. This sample carries about 1.6 million distinct CDR3 sequences, about 31% of them seen once, and the ten largest clones take around 11%. The sample consisted of blood. The receptors stem from a woman in her thirties in good health.

Comments on this clonotype: The junction and the germline gene differ at one end; a read error may be behind it. The chain carries TRBV29-1 and TRBJ1-4; D is undetermined. Germline-derived CDR1 and CDR2 are SQVTM and ANQGSEA. The CDR3 has 12 residues. CDR3 sequence reads: CSVEEAREKRFF. The CDR3, as DNA: TGCAGCGTTGAAGAGGCGAGGGAAAAACGGTTTTTT.

V and J are TRBV7-9 and TRBJ2-1; D tentatively reads TRBD1 or TRBD2 (6 bases each). V gave up 5 bases and J gave up 4 bases, with 24 bases separating them. Looked up from germline, CDR1 is SEHNR and CDR2 is FQNEAQ (reference sequence). The CDR3 totals 18 residues. The CDR3 coding sequence is TGTGCCAGCAGCCCCCCCTCGGGTTACAGGGACTCGTACAATGAGCAGTTCTTC. Amino acids: CASSPPSGYRDSYNEQFF. Using reference TRBV7-9 and TRBJ2-1 for the parts outside the CDR3, the full variable domain is DTGVSQNPRHKITKRGQNVTFRCDPISEHNRLYWYRQTLGQGPEFLTYFQNEAQLEKSRLLSDRFSAERPKGSFSTLEIQRTEQGDSAMYLCASSPPSGYRDSYNEQFFGPGTRLTVL.

This clonotype appeared a few times. The chain employs TRBV29-1 and TRBJ2-7; tentative D call: TRBD2 (5 bases). The V end was cut by 4 bases, the J end by 5 bases, with 18 bases between. Germline V CDR1 and CDR2: SQVTM, ANQGSEA. The CDR3 is 14 amino acids. The CDR3 nucleotides are TGCAGCGTTGTCGATCGGGGTCCGAGGAACGAGCAGTACTTC. As protein: CSVVDRGPRNEQYF.

The chain employs TRBV27 and TRBJ2-1, with D unresolved. This CDR3 region has 14 residues. Germline assignment: CDR1 MNHEY and CDR2 SMNVEV (reference sequence). The V end was cut by 5 bases, the J end by 7 bases, with 15 bases between. CDR3 coding DNA: TGTGCCAGCAGTCCAAAAATGATACGAAATGAGCAGTTCTTC. It translates to CASSPKMIRNEQFF.

This chain uses TRBV15 with TRBJ1-2, with a weak D call TRBD1 (5 bases). Between the trimmed V and J ends, which lost 0 bases and 4 bases, there was a span of 15 bases. Germline CDR1 reads LNHNV; CDR2 reads YYDKDF (reference sequence). This CDR3 is built from 16 residues. The CDR3 sequence is CATSRELGAEGYGYTF. The CDR3, as DNA: TGTGCCACCAGCAGAGAACTCGGGGCAGAGGGCTATGGCTACACCTTC.

Comment on this clonotype: A junction end diverges from the germline sequence, so it may reflect a read error. The chain is built from TRBV7-9 and TRBJ1-2; TRBD1 is a possible D gene (5 bases). The CDR3 totals 15 residues. Germline V gene data show CDR1 as SEHNR and CDR2 as FQNEAQ (reference sequence). The CDR3 nucleotides are TGTGCCCGCAGCTTAATCGGGACCCTTAACTATGGCTACACCTTC. Amino acids: CARSLIGTLNYGYTF.

CDR3: CASSGPPLRPYEQYF. The CDR3 DNA sequence: TGTGCCAGCAGTGGACCCCCTCTCAGGCCCTACGAGCAGTACTTC. The V and J genes are TRBV6-1 and TRBJ2-7; D gene unclear. This CDR3 is 15 amino acids long. V lost 4 bases to trimming and J lost 2 bases, with 15 bases between them. Germline V gives CDR1 MNHNS, CDR2 SASEGT.

As concerns this clonotype: Sequence at one end of the junction differs from germline and may be a read error. The chain couples TRBV4-1 to TRBJ2-1; 7 nucleotides line up with TRBD2. CDR3 length equals 15 residues. CDR1 is MGHRA, CDR2 YSYEKL, per germline. The CDR3 DNA reads as TGCGCCAGCAGCCAACCTAGCGGAGCATACAATGGGCAGTTCTTC. Translated: CASSQPSGAYNGQFF.

The rearrangement links TRBV6-5 to TRBJ2-7; 14 nucleotides match TRBD2. CDR3 length: 18 residues. The germline V gene encodes CDR1 MNHEY and CDR2 SVGAGI. V was pared by 7 bases and J by 0 bases, with 11 bases of the junction left unmatched. CDR3 DNA: TGTGCCAGCACCTACCGACTAGCGGGGGGGACCGACTCCTACGAGCAGTACTTC. Translated, it gives CASTYRLAGGTDSYEQYF.

This sequence joins TRBV7-2 and TRBJ2-5; TRBD2 matches 7 bases. The germline CDR1 and CDR2 sequences are SGHTA and FQGNSA. This CDR3 is 14 amino acids long. V shed 5 bases, J shed 2 bases, and the junction held 5 bases outside the gene matches. The CDR3 region has the DNA TGTGCCAGCAGCCCAACTAGCGCGCAAGAGACCCAGTACTTC. Translating it yields CASSPTSAQETQYF. The full variable domain, its missing parts supplied by reference TRBV7-2 and TRBJ2-5, is GAGVSQSPSNKVTEKGKDVELRCDPISGHTALYWYRQSLGQGLEFLIYFQGNSAPDKSGLPSDRFSAERTGGSVSTLTIQRTQQEDSAVYLCASSPTSAQETQYFGPGTRLLVL.

This clonotype was picked up a small number of times. V is TRBV28 and J is TRBJ2-3; 12 positions agree with TRBD2. This CDR3 has 19 amino acids. J lost 1 base, V lost 5 bases, and 13 bases had no gene match. CDR1 and CDR2 from the germline V gene are MDHEN and SYDVKM. The DNA for the CDR3 is TGTGCCAGCAGTGGCCGAACTGGACTAGCGGGAAAGCGCACAGATACGCAGTATTTT. This translates into CASSGRTGLAGKRTDTQYF. The variable domain in full, completed from reference TRBV28 and TRBJ2-3, reads DVKVTQSSRYLVKRTGEKVFLECVQDMDHENMFWYRQDPGLGLRLIYFSYDVKMKEKGDIPEGYSVSREKKERFSLILESASTNQTSMYLCASSGRTGLAGKRTDTQYFGPGTRLTVL.

This clonotype was seen more than once but under ten times. The chain is built from TRBV10-1 and TRBJ1-5, with 8 positions matching TRBD1. The germline CDR1 and CDR2 sequences are WNHNN and SYGVQD (reference sequence). With V trimmed by 5 bases and J by 7 bases, 7 bases remained unmatched. The CDR3 consists of 14 residues. Here the CDR3 reads CASSHQGAGQPQHF. In nucleotides, the CDR3 is TGCGCCAGCAGTCATCAGGGGGCAGGGCAGCCCCAGCATTTT.

The genes are TRBV12-3 or TRBV12-4 and TRBJ1-6, with TRBD1 as a possible D gene (5 bases). The CDR3 has 11 residues. V lost 3 bases, J lost 14 bases, and 8 bases lay in between. The CDR3 region is CASSLGGTLHF. The CDR3 nucleotides read TGTGCCAGCAGTTTGGGGGGGACCCTCCACTTT.

This chain uses TRBV28 with TRBJ1-1; D is possibly TRBD1 (5 bases). The CDR3 length is 15 residues. The germline V gene has CDR1 MDHEN and CDR2 SYDVKM. Deletions cut 0 bases from V and 4 bases from J, with 12 bases between. For the CDR3, the DNA is TGTGCCAGCAGTTTATGGCAGGGAGGAAGCACTGAAGCTTTCTTT. Translating gives CASSLWQGGSTEAFF.

The rearrangement links TRBV28 to TRBJ2-7, with D possibly matching TRBD2 (5 bases). Trimming took 9 bases from V and 2 from J, leaving 14 bases between them. Germline V gives CDR1 MDHEN, CDR2 SYDVKM. CDR3 length equals 13 residues. CDR3 residues: CASTPLEAYEQYF. The CDR3 bases are TGTGCCAGTACGCCTTTGGAGGCCTACGAGCAGTACTTC.

V gene TRBV7-3 combines with J gene TRBJ2-7, with D perhaps TRBD2 (5 bases). Per germline, CDR1 SGHTA and CDR2 FQGTGA. The ends were cut back, 3 bases at V and 3 bases at J, with 15 bases in the middle. CDR3 length: 15 residues. CDR3 coding DNA: TGTGCCAGCAGCTTTTCCGTGGGAGCTCTCTACGAGCAGTACTTC. The encoded protein is CASSFSVGALYEQYF.

The chain recombines TRBV20-1 with TRBJ2-7; 11 positions match TRBD2. V was clipped by 8 bases and J by 4 bases; unmatched bases: 4. The CDR3 covers 12 residues. Per the germline V gene, CDR1 is DFQATT and CDR2 is SNEGSKA (reference sequence). The CDR3 DNA follows: TGCAGTTCCACTAGCGGGGGTTACGAGCAGTACTTC. It translates to CSSTSGGYEQYF.

J is TRBJ2-1 and V is TRBV6-5, with D uncertain. V dropped 8 bases and J dropped 5 bases, with 7 bases sitting between them. There are 11 residues in the CDR3. From germline, CDR1 is MNHEY and CDR2 SVGAGI. The CDR3 bases are TGTGCCAGCGGCCCTGACAATGAGCAGTTCTTC. It yields the protein CASGPDNEQFF.

The chain has TRBV11-1 and TRBJ1-2; 7 positions match TRBD1. From germline, CDR1 is SGHAT and CDR2 FQDESV (reference sequence). The V and J ends lost 5 bases and 3 bases, in that order; junction bases with no gene match: 27. The CDR3 extends over 21 amino acids. The CDR3 is CASSAEMTGRGAFEDDYGYTF. Here the CDR3 DNA reads TGTGCCAGCAGCGCAGAAATGACAGGGAGAGGTGCTTTCGAGGATGACTATGGCTACACCTTC.

The rearrangement joins TRBV5-6 to TRBJ2-5; D may be TRBD2 (6 bases). V shed 0 bases and J shed 11 bases, with 17 bases lying between them. The CDR3 is 14 residues long. CDR1 and CDR2 (germline): SGHDT, YYEEEE. The CDR3 protein is CASSLVDRPGEQYF. In DNA form, the CDR3 reads TGTGCCAGCAGCTTGGTGGACCGACCGGGGGAGCAGTACTTC.

The chain employs TRBV4-1 and TRBJ1-2; unclear D gene. There are 16 residues in the CDR3. The V and J ends lost 0 bases and 3 bases respectively, with 14 bases between them. Germline V CDR1 and CDR2: MGHRA, YSYEKL. CDR3 nucleotides: TGCGCCAGCAGCCAAGATCCAGCAGGTTCATACTATGGCTACACCTTC. This gives the protein CASSQDPAGSYYGYTF.